Listed below are T cell receptor beta chains from one sample, sequenced in a study of long-term antiretroviral therapy in people with HIV. Profiling relied on immunoSEQ multiplex PCR, and the TCRdb table lists in-frame clones only, not all of them. Among 25,000 to 30,000 clones, approximately 94% were seen once, and the ten largest hold 2.7%. This specimen was unsorted PBMCs, taken about 7.2 years after starting antiretroviral therapy. These receptors all stem from a man in his forties or fifties with HIV. Both conserved end residues are part of each CDR3. D genes are given only for firm matches. Size values are once, few and many counts, or a class for expanded clones, and some rows have none.

TRBD2,TRBV6-5,NA,TRBJ2-1,TGTGCCAGCAGTTTCGGACTAGCGGGGTACAATGAGCAGTTCTTC,CASSFGLAGYNEQFF
NA,TRBV2,NA,TRBJ2-7,TGTGCCAGCAGTGAGAGGCGAGGGGTCGACGAGCAGTACTTC,CASSERRGVDEQYF
NA,TRBV30,NA,TRBJ2-1,TGTGCCTGGAGTGTAGCCGGACTGGTCTACAATGAGCAGTTCTTC,CAWSVAGLVYNEQFF
TRBD2,TRBV7-2,NA,TRBJ2-7,TGTGCCAGCAGCACCAGCGGGGGGATCGCCTACGAGCAGTACTTC,CASSTSGGIAYEQYF
TRBD1,TRBV27,NA,TRBJ2-7,TGTGCCAGCAGTCCCAGGGGGCACGAGCAGTACTTC,CASSPRGHEQYF
TRBD1,TRBV10-3,NA,TRBJ1-2,TGTGCCATCAGTGAGTCGGGGGGACAGCTTGGCTACACCTTC,CAISESGGQLGYTF
NA,TRBV15,once,TRBJ2-6,TGTGCCACCAGCAGAGATAGGCGGACCTCTGGGGCCAACGTCCTGACTTTC,CATSRDRRTSGANVLTF
TRBD1,TRBV5-4,NA,TRBJ2-3,TGTGCCAGCAGTATGGGACAGGGTGGGAATACGCAGTATTTT,CASSMGQGGNTQYF
TRBD2,TRBV7-8,NA,TRBJ2-1,TGTGCCAGCAGCAACCCGGCTAGCGGGGGGTTCGATGAGCAGTTCTTC,CASSNPASGGFDEQFF
NA,TRBV19,NA,TRBJ2-6,TGTGCCAGTAAGCGGAGGGAGGTCTCTGGGGCCAACGTCCTGACTTTC,CASKRREVSGANVLTF
NA,TRBV9,NA,TRBJ2-7,TGTGCCAGCAGCGTAGACGGGGGCTACGAGCAGTACTTC,CASSVDGGYEQYF
TRBD1,TRBV7-9,NA,TRBJ2-7,TGTGCCAGCAGCTTGTGGACAGGGGGCATCAACGAGCAGTACTTC,CASSLWTGGINEQYF
TRBD1,TRBV27,NA,TRBJ2-7,TGTGCCAGCAGTTTCCTCGGGACAGGGTCGATTGAGCAGTACTTC,CASSFLGTGSIEQYF
NA,TRBV30,few,TRBJ1-1,TGTGCCTTAGAAGAGGGCCTGTACACTGAAGCTTTCTTT,CALEEGLYTEAFF
TRBD1,TRBV6-1,NA,TRBJ2-7,TGTGCCAGCAGCCCAGGGACAGGGGGTCTCCAGAGATTC,CASSPGTGGLQRF
NA,TRBV12-5,NA,TRBJ1-5,TGTGCTAGTGGTTTGTCCCATCAGCCCCAGCATTTT,CASGLSHQPQHF
TRBD2,TRBV10-2,NA,TRBJ2-3,TGCGCCAGCAGTGAGCCGGGACTAGCGGGGGGGCGAACAGATACGCAGTATTTT,CASSEPGLAGGRTDTQYF
TRBD1,TRBV29-1,NA,TRBJ1-1,TGCAGCGTGGGGGACAGCTTACTGAACACTGAAGCTTTCTTT,CSVGDSLLNTEAFF
NA,TRBV19,once,TRBJ2-5,TGTGCCAGTAGTATACCCGGCCGGGGAGGAGAGACCCAGTACTTC,CASSIPGRGGETQYF
NA,TRBV6-5,once,TRBJ2-6,TGTGCCAGCAGGCCTACTGGGGCCAACGTCCTGACTTTC,CASRPTGANVLTF
TRBD1,TRBV28,NA,TRBJ2-7,TGTGCCAGCAGTTTTAGGGACAGGGGGCAATTTCAGTACTTC,CASSFRDRGQFQYF
NA,TRBV30,once,TRBJ2-4,TGTGCCCAACGGGGGGCCTGGAACATTCAGTACTTC,CAQRGAWNIQYF
NA,TRBV10-1,NA,TRBJ1-1,TGCGCCAGCAGTGATAGGAACACCGCTGAAGCTTTCTTT,CASSDRNTAEAFF
NA,TRBV7-3,once,TRBJ2-6,TGTGCCAGCAGCCACGCAATCTTGACACCCTTCTCTGGGGCCAACGTCCTGACTTTC,CASSHAILTPFSGANVLTF
NA,TRBV10-2,NA,TRBJ1-1,TGCGCCAGCAGTGACCGGACTCCTGAAGCTTTCTTT,CASSDRTPEAFF